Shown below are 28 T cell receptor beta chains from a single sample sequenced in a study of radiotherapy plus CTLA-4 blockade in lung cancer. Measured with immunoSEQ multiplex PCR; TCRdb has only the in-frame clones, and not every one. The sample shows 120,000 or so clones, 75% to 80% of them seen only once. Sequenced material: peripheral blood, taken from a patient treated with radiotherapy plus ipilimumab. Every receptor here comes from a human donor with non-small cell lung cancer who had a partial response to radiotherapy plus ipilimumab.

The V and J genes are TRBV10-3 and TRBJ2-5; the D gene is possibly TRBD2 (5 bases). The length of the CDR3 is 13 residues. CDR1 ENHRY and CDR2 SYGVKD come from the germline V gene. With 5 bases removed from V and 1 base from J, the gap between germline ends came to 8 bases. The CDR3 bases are TGTGCCATCAGTCCGCGGGTCCAAGAGACCCAGTACTTC. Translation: CAISPRVQETQYF.

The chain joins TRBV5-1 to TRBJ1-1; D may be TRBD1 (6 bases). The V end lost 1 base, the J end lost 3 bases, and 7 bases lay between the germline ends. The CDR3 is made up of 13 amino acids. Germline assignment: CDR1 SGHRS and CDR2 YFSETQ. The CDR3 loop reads CASSLRQDTEAFF. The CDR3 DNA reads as TGCGCCAGCAGCTTGCGACAGGACACTGAAGCTTTCTTT.

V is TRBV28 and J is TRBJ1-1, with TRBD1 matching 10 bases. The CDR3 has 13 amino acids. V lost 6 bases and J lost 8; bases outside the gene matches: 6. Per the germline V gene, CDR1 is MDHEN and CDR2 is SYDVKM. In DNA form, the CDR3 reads TGTGCCAGCAGCTTAATGGACAGGGGGGAAGCTTTCTTT. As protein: CASSLMDRGEAFF.

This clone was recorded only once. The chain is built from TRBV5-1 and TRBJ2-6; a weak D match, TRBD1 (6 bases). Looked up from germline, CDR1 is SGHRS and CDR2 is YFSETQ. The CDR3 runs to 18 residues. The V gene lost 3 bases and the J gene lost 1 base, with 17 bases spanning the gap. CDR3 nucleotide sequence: TGCGCCAGCAGCTGGGCAGGACAGTCTTCATCTGGGGCCAACGTCCTGACTTTC. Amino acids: CASSWAGQSSSGANVLTF. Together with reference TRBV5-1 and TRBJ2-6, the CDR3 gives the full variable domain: KAGVTQTPRYLIKTRGQQVTLSCSPISGHRSVSWYQQTPGQGLQFLFEYFSETQRNKGNFPGRFSGRQFSNSRSEMNVSTLELGDSALYLCASSWAGQSSSGANVLTFGAGSRLTVL.

DNA for the CDR3: TGTGCCAGCAGCTTAGTCGGCGGCAGCACAGATACGCAGTATTTT. Translation: CASSLVGGSTDTQYF. This rearrangement joins TRBV7-2 to TRBJ2-3, with D unresolved. The germline V gene has CDR1 SGHTA and CDR2 FQGNSA. Trimming pared 1 base from V and 0 bases from J, leaving 8 bases between. The CDR3 runs 15 residues.

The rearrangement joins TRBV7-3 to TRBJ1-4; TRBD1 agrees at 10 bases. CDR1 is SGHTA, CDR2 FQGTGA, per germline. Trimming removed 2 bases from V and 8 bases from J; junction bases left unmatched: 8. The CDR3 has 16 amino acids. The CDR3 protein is CASSLGAGTGDEKLFF. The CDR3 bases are TGTGCCAGCAGCTTAGGAGCCGGGACAGGGGACGAAAAACTGTTTTTT.

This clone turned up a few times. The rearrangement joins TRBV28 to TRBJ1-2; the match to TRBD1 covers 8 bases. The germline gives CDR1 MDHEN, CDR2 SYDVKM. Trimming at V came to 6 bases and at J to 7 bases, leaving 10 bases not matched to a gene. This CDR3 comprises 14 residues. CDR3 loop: CASRMQGAVGGYTF. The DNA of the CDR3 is TGTGCCAGCAGAATGCAGGGGGCAGTGGGTGGCTACACCTTC.

CDR3 DNA sequence: TGTGCCAGCAGGGACTGGCTGGAGCCCCAGCATTTT. Its protein product is CASRDWLEPQHF. The chain employs TRBV6-1 and TRBJ1-5; D call uncertain. The CDR3 length is 12 residues. Looked up from germline, CDR1 is MNHNS and CDR2 is SASEGT. Trimming stripped 6 bases from V and 8 bases from J, with 11 bases between.

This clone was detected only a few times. CDR3 DNA sequence: TGTGCCAGCAGTGACGTCTACGAGCAGTACTTC. This gives the protein CASSDVYEQYF. The chain is built from TRBV6-1 and TRBJ2-7; the D is unclear. There are 11 residues in the CDR3. Trimming took 3 bases from V and 3 from J, leaving 3 bases between them. Germline V gene lookup returns CDR1 MNHNS and CDR2 SASEGT.

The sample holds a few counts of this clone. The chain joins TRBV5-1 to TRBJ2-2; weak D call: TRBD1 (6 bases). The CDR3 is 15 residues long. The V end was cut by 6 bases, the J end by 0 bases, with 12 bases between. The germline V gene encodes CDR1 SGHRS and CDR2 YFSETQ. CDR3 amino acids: CASNTGNTNTGELFF. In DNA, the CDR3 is TGCGCCAGCAATACAGGGAACACGAACACCGGGGAGCTGTTTTTT.

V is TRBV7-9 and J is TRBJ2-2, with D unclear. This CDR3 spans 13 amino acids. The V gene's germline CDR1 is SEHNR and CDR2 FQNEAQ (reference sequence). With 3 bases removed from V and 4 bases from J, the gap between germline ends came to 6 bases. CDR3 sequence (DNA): TGTGCCAGCAGCTTGGGCCGCACCGGGGAGCTGTTTTTT. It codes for CASSLGRTGELFF.

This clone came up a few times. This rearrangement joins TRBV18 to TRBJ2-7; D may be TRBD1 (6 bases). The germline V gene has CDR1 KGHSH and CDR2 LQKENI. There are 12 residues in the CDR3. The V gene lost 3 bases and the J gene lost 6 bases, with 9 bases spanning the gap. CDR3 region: CASSPGQSEQYV. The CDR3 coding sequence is TGTGCCAGCTCACCGGGACAATCCGAGCAGTACGTC.

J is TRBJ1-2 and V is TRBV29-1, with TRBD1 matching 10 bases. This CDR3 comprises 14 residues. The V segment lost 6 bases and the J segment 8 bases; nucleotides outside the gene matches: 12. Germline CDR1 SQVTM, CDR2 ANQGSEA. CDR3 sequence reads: CSVVPGQGIKGYTF. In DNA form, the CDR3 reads TGCAGCGTCGTACCGGGACAGGGGATCAAGGGCTACACCTTC.

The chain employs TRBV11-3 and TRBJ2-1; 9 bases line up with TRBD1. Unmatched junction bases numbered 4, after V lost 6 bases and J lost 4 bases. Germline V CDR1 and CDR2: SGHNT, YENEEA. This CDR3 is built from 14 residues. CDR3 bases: TGTGCCAGCAGTAGGACAGGGGAATACAATGAGCAGTTCTTC. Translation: CASSRTGEYNEQFF.

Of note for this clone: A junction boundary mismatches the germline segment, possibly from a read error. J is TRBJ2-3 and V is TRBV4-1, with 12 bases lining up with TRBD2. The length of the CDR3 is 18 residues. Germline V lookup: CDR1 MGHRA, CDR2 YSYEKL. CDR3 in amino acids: CASSQDQTSGGTTDAQYF. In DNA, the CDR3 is TGCGCCAGCAGCCAAGATCAGACTAGCGGGGGTACCACAGATGCGCAGTATTTT.

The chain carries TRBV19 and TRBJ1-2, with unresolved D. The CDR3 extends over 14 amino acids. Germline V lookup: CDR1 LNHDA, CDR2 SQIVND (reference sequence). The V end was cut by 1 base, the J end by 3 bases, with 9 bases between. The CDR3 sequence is CASSIGERHYGYTF. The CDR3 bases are TGTGCCAGTAGTATAGGGGAGAGACACTATGGCTACACCTTC.

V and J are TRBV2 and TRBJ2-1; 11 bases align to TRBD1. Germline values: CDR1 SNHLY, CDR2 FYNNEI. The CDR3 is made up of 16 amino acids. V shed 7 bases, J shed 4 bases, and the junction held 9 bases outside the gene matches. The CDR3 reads CASTGLRDRGYNEQFF. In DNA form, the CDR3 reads TGTGCCAGCACCGGACTCCGGGACAGGGGGTACAATGAGCAGTTCTTC.

CDR3 nucleotide sequence: TGTGCCAGCTCACCGGTCGAGGAGGCCACCTACAATGAGCAGTTCTTC. Translation: CASSPVEEATYNEQFF. V usage is TRBV18 and J usage is TRBJ2-1, with D perhaps TRBD2 (5 bases). CDR1 and CDR2 (germline): KGHSH, LQKENI. Trimming cost V 3 bases and J 2 bases, with 14 bases left between them. The CDR3 totals 16 residues.

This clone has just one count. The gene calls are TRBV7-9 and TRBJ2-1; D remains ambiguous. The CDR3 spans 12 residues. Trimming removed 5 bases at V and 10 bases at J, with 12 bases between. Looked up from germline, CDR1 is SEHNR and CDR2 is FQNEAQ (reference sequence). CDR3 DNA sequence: TGTGCCAGCAGCCTTACCGGGTCCGAGCAGTTCTTC. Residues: CASSLTGSEQFF. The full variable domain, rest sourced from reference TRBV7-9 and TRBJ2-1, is DTGVSQNPRHKITKRGQNVTFRCDPISEHNRLYWYRQTLGQGPEFLTYFQNEAQLEKSRLLSDRFSAERPKGSFSTLEIQRTEQGDSAMYLCASSLTGSEQFFGPGTRLTVL.

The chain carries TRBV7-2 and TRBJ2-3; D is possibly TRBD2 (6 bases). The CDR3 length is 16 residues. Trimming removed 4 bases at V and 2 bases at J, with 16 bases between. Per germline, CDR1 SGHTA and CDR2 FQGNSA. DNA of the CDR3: TGTGCCAGCAGCTCTAATGTAGGAGGGGTCACAGATACGCAGTATTTT. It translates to CASSSNVGGVTDTQYF.

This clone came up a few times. The CDR3, as DNA: TGTGCCAGCAGCTCCACGGCCCAGGCTCGGGAGCAGTACGTC. The encoded protein is CASSSTAQAREQYV. The chain has TRBV5-6 and TRBJ2-7; D is undetermined. This CDR3 has 14 amino acids. V dropped 3 bases and J dropped 7 bases, with 17 bases sitting between them. Germline V CDR1 and CDR2: SGHDT, YYEEEE.

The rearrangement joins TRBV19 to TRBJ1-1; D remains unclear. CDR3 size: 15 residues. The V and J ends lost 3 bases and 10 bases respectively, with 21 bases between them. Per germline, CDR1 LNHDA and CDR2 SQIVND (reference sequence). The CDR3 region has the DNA TGTGCCAGTAGTATTGAGGCAGGAGGGAGACTTGGAGCTTTCTTT. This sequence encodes CASSIEAGGRLGAFF. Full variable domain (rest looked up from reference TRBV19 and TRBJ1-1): DGGITQSPKYLFRKEGQNVTLSCEQNLNHDAMYWYRQDPGQGLRLIYYSQIVNDFQKGDIAEGYSVSREKKESFPLTVTSAQKNPTAFYLCASSIEAGGRLGAFFGQGTRLTVV.

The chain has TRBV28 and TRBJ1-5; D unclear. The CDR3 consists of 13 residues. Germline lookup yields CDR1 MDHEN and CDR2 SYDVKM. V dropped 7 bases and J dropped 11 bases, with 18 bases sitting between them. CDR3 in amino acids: CASTPLLRLAQHF. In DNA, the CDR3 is TGTGCCAGCACCCCGCTCCTCAGGCTGGCCCAGCATTTT.

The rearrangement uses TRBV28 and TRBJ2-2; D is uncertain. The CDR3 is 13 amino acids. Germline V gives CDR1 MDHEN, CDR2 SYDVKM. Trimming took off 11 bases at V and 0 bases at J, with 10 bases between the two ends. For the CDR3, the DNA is TGTGCCGCGTCCCCCCCGAACACCGGGGAGCTGTTTTTT. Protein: CAASPPNTGELFF.

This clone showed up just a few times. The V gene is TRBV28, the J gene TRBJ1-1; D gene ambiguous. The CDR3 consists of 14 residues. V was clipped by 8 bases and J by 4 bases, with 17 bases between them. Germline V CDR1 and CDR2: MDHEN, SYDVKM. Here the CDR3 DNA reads TGTGCCAGCCGGGTTTGGGTTGCTTCCACTGAAGCTTTCTTT. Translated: CASRVWVASTEAFF.

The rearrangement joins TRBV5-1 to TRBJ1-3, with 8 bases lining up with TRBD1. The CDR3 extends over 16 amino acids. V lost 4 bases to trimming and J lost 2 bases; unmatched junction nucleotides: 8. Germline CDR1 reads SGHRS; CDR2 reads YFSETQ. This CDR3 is CASSRTGGSAGNTIYF. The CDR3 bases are TGCGCCAGCAGCCGTACAGGGGGGAGCGCTGGAAACACCATATATTTT.

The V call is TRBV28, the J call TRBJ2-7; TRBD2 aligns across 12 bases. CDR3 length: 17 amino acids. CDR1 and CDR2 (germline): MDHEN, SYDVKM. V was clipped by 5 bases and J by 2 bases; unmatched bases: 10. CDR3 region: CASSKASGRDFPYEQYF. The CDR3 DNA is TGTGCCAGCAGTAAGGCTAGCGGGAGGGATTTCCCCTACGAGCAGTACTTC.

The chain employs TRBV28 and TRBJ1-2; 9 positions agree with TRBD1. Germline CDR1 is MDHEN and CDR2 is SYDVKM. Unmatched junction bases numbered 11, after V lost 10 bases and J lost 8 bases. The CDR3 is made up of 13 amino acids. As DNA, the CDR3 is TGTGCCACCCACCGGACAGGGGCCGGCGGCTACACCTTC. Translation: CATHRTGAGGYTF.